This TCR beta chain was obtained from a study of blood T cells in healthy people across ages. The sample holds a few counts of this clonotype. Together with a sample-barcoded 5' primer, a J-beta primer mix was included in a second PCR lasting roughly 6 to 12 cycles. TCRdb processed the 5' RACE reads anew with MiXCR; each CDR3 protein has one entry. The sample holds roughly 800,000 distinct CDR3 sequences, about three fifths seen once. The sample consisted of blood. This clonotype originated in a man under 40 in good health.

The CDR3 DNA follows: TGCAGCGTGAGCCCCCAGCTTGAGACCCAGTACTTC. Translated: CSVSPQLETQYF. The V call is TRBV29-1, the J call TRBJ2-5, with unresolved D. CDR1 and CDR2 (germline): SQVTM, ANQGSEA. This CDR3 region has 12 residues. V gave up 6 bases and J gave up 5 bases, with 13 bases separating them.